These 25 T cell receptor beta chains share one sample of origin, sequenced in a study of long-term antiretroviral therapy in people with HIV. immunoSEQ v3.0 was run at survey level. Assay used: immunoSEQ multiplex PCR; TCRdb lists only in-frame clones, some missing. The profile shows around 34,000 clones, about 70% of them singletons. Sequencing used unsorted PBMCs, obtained 3 years after starting antiretroviral therapy. The receptors originated from a middle-aged man with HIV.

This rearrangement joins TRBV9 to TRBJ2-5, with TRBD1 as a possible D gene (6 bases). CDR3 length: 15 amino acids. Germline V gene data show CDR1 as SGDLS and CDR2 as YYNGEE. Deletions cut 0 bases from V and 2 bases from J, with 11 bases between. CDR3 sequence (DNA): TGTGCCAGCAGCGTAGGAAACAGGGCGCAAGAGACCCAGTACTTC. Its protein is CASSVGNRAQETQYF.

CDR3 loop: CATSTGGGHNQPQHF. The CDR3 nucleotides are TGTGCCACCAGCACCGGCGGGGGACACAATCAGCCCCAGCATTTT. The V gene is TRBV15, the J gene TRBJ1-5; D might be TRBD1 (6 bases). The CDR3 has 15 amino acids. Trimming took 4 bases from V and 3 from J, leaving 13 bases between them. Per germline, CDR1 LNHNV and CDR2 YYDKDF (reference sequence).

V is TRBV4-3 and J is TRBJ1-1, with TRBD1 as a possible D gene (6 bases). Germline CDR1 LGHNA, CDR2 YSLEER. CDR3 size: 16 residues. The V end lost 0 bases, the J end lost 4 bases, and 15 bases lay between the germline ends. This chain's CDR3 is CASSQDRGGWGTEAFF. The CDR3 DNA reads TGCGCCAGCAGCCAAGATCGGGGGGGCTGGGGCACTGAAGCTTTCTTT.

The chain has TRBV4-2 and TRBJ2-7; D gene unclear. Germline V lookup: CDR1 LGHNA, CDR2 YNFKEQ. Trimming took 6 bases from V and 3 from J, leaving 18 bases between them. There are 15 residues in the CDR3. CDR3 nucleotide sequence: TGTGCCAGCAGTCAAAGGCAGCATTCCGTCTACGAGCAGTACTTC. It specifies CASSQRQHSVYEQYF.

The chain couples TRBV5-5 to TRBJ2-5; D is unresolved. This CDR3 has 12 amino acids. The V and J ends lost 4 bases and 5 bases respectively, with 9 bases between them. Per the germline V gene, CDR1 is SGHKS and CDR2 is YYEKEE (reference sequence). The CDR3, as DNA: TGTGCCAGCAGCGACGATGGGGAGACCCAGTACTTC. Its protein is CASSDDGETQYF.

The gene calls are TRBV18 and TRBJ1-2; 7 nucleotides align to TRBD1. This CDR3 is 15 amino acids long. Germline CDR1 reads KGHSH; CDR2 reads LQKENI. V shed 2 bases and J 2 bases; nucleotides not matched to a gene: 5. The CDR3 loop reads CASSPRGQENYGYTF. The CDR3 DNA reads as TGTGCCAGCTCACCAAGGGGGCAGGAAAACTATGGCTACACCTTC. The full variable domain, its missing parts supplied by reference TRBV18 and TRBJ1-2, is NAGVMQNPRHLVRRRGQEARLRCSPMKGHSHVYWYRQLPEEGLKFMVYLQKENIIDESGMPKERFSAEFPKEGPSILRIQQVVRGDSAAYFCASSPRGQENYGYTFGSGTRLTVV.

The chain is built from TRBV7-2 and TRBJ2-7; maybe TRBD1 (6 bases). This CDR3 contains 13 residues. Trimming stripped 4 bases from V and 3 bases from J, with 10 bases between. Germline V gene lookup returns CDR1 SGHTA and CDR2 FQGNSA. Here the CDR3 reads CASSSGQNYEQYF. CDR3 DNA: TGTGCCAGCAGCTCCGGACAGAACTACGAGCAGTACTTC.

V gene TRBV7-2 combines with J gene TRBJ2-5, with a possible D match to TRBD1 (6 bases). From germline, CDR1 is SGHTA and CDR2 FQGNSA. The CDR3 sequence is 13 residues long. The V and J ends lost 8 bases and 5 bases respectively, with 15 bases between them. The CDR3 sequence: CASVRGSLETQYF. CDR3 sequence (DNA): TGTGCCAGCGTGAGGGGGAGTTTGGAGACCCAGTACTTC.

This clone appeared a single time. V usage is TRBV30 and J usage is TRBJ2-1; D gene ambiguous. There are 11 residues in the CDR3. The germline CDR1 and CDR2 sequences are GTSNPN and SVGIG (reference sequence). Trimming shortened V by 3 bases and J by 12 bases, and 12 bases separated the two germline ends. Here the CDR3 reads CAWSPANLQFF. CDR3 sequence (DNA): TGTGCCTGGAGCCCGGCCAACTTGCAGTTCTTC.

This chain uses TRBV21-1 with TRBJ2-7. TRBV21-1 represents a pseudogene. The CDR3 contains 15 residues. The DNA for the CDR3 is TGTGCCAGCAGCAAGTCATCGGGACCGCGATGCGAGCAGTACTTC. Translating gives CASSKSSGPRCEQYF.

The V and J genes are TRBV9 and TRBJ1-1, with D perhaps matching TRBD1 (5 bases). CDR1 is SGDLS and CDR2 is YYNGEE in the germline V gene. Trimming took off 0 bases at V and 1 base at J, with 13 bases between the two ends. The length of the CDR3 is 16 residues. The CDR3 DNA reads as TGTGCCAGCAGCGTAGGGCCCGGGACGAGGAACACTGAAGCTTTCTTT. As protein: CASSVGPGTRNTEAFF.

The chain couples TRBV28 to TRBJ1-5; TRBD1 agrees at 9 bases. Unmatched junction bases numbered 8, after V lost 5 bases and J lost 6 bases. The CDR3 runs to 15 residues. Germline CDR1 MDHEN, CDR2 SYDVKM. The CDR3, as DNA: TGTGCCAGCAGTCCCAGACAGGGGGAACGTCAGCCCCAGCATTTT. Translation: CASSPRQGERQPQHF. Full variable domain (outside the CDR3, taken from reference TRBV28 and TRBJ1-5): DVKVTQSSRYLVKRTGEKVFLECVQDMDHENMFWYRQDPGLGLRLIYFSYDVKMKEKGDIPEGYSVSREKKERFSLILESASTNQTSMYLCASSPRQGERQPQHFGDGTRLSIL.

There are a few counts of this clone. This chain connects TRBV6-5 to TRBJ1-3; tentative D call: TRBD1 (6 bases). The CDR3 loop spans 15 amino acids. The germline V gene has CDR1 MNHEY and CDR2 SVGAGI. The V gene lost 6 bases and the J gene lost 0 bases, with 12 bases spanning the gap. This CDR3 reads CASRESRGSGNTIYF. The CDR3 DNA follows: TGTGCCAGCAGGGAGAGCAGGGGCTCTGGAAACACCATATATTTT.

The chain links TRBV29-1 to TRBJ2-2; maybe TRBD2 (6 bases). Trimming removed 6 bases from V and 7 bases from J, with 12 bases in between. The CDR3 has 12 amino acids. Germline V CDR1 and CDR2: SQVTM, ANQGSEA. In nucleotides, the CDR3 is TGCAGCGTCGTGGGAGGTGGCGGGGAGCTGTTTTTT. Protein sequence: CSVVGGGGELFF.

By frequency in the sample, this clone is medium-sized. This rearrangement joins TRBV9 to TRBJ2-2; unclear D gene. Trimming took off 0 bases at V and 5 bases at J, with 5 bases between the two ends. Germline V gene data show CDR1 as SGDLS and CDR2 as YYNGEE. The CDR3 spans 13 residues. The CDR3 spells CASSVGGTGELFF. Here the CDR3 DNA reads TGTGCCAGCAGCGTAGGGGGAACCGGGGAGCTGTTTTTT.

CDR3 sequence: CASSSTVNIQYF. CDR3 sequence (DNA): TGCGCCAGCAGCTCTACGGTAAACATTCAGTACTTC. The rearrangement joins TRBV5-1 to TRBJ2-4, with unresolved D. There are 12 residues in the CDR3. Trimming stripped 3 bases from V and 6 bases from J, with 7 bases between. Germline V gene sequence: CDR1 SGHRS, CDR2 YFSETQ.

The chain carries TRBV7-3 and TRBJ1-5; no reliable D call. The CDR3 is 13 amino acids. V dropped 5 bases and J dropped 6 bases, with 11 bases sitting between them. Germline V gene data show CDR1 as SGHTA and CDR2 as FQGTGA. The CDR3 sequence is CASSPDPSQPQHF. The CDR3 nucleotides are TGTGCCAGCAGCCCCGACCCTTCTCAGCCCCAGCATTTT. The full variable domain, in which reference TRBV7-3 and TRBJ1-5 provide the parts outside the CDR3, is GAGVSQTPSNKVTEKGKYVELRCDPISGHTALYWYRQSLGQGPEFLIYFQGTGAADDSGLPNDRFFAVRPEGSVSTLKIQRTERGDSAVYLCASSPDPSQPQHFGDGTRLSIL.

V gene TRBV6-6 combines with J gene TRBJ1-1; maybe TRBD1 (5 bases). Germline V lookup: CDR1 MNHNY, CDR2 SVGAGI (reference sequence). The germline V and J ends were trimmed by 6 bases and 10 bases, with 24 bases remaining between them. The CDR3 has 15 residues. CDR3 amino acids: CASRSGIGTSWLAFF. The CDR3 nucleotides are TGTGCCAGCAGGTCTGGCATCGGGACCTCCTGGCTAGCTTTCTTT.

The chain employs TRBV6-1 and TRBJ2-5; D is perhaps TRBD2 (6 bases). The V end was cut by 7 bases, the J end by 2 bases, with 14 bases between. The CDR3 spans 14 residues. CDR1 is MNHNS and CDR2 is SASEGT in the germline V gene. This chain's CDR3 is CASTLKEGQETQYF. In nucleotides, the CDR3 is TGTGCCAGCACCCTAAAGGAGGGTCAAGAGACCCAGTACTTC.

This chain uses TRBV6-5 with TRBJ2-5; maybe TRBD2 (6 bases). This CDR3 is built from 15 residues. V lost 2 bases, J lost 1 base, and 11 bases lay in between. Germline-derived CDR1 and CDR2 are MNHEY and SVGAGI. In nucleotides, the CDR3 is TGTGCCAGCAGTTACAGGAGGGGTCCCCAAGAGACCCAGTACTTC. Translation gives CASSYRRGPQETQYF.

The chain uses TRBV5-6 and TRBJ1-6; 9 nucleotides agree with TRBD1. The CDR3 runs 16 residues. Germline assignment: CDR1 SGHDT and CDR2 YYEEEE. J gave up 6 bases and V 3 bases, and 7 bases lay outside the gene matches. Written as DNA, the CDR3 is TGTGCCAGCAGCTGGGGGCCGACAGGGGGTAATTCACCCCTCCACTTT. Translated: CASSWGPTGGNSPLHF.

The chain joins TRBV9 to TRBJ2-1, with a weak D call TRBD1 (6 bases). The CDR3 is 16 amino acids. The ends were cut back, 4 bases at V and 2 bases at J, with 16 bases in the middle. Germline CDR1 and CDR2: SGDLS and YYNGEE. The CDR3 region is CASSPFFRGAYNEQFF. CDR3 nucleotide sequence: TGTGCCAGCAGCCCCTTTTTCAGGGGTGCCTACAATGAGCAGTTCTTC.

J is TRBJ2-3 and V is TRBV4-3; D is possibly TRBD1 (6 bases). Trimming cost V 0 bases and J 0 bases, with 7 bases left between them. This CDR3 is 15 amino acids long. The V gene's germline CDR1 is LGHNA and CDR2 YSLEER. This CDR3 is CASSQEGASTDTQYF. The CDR3 nucleotides read TGCGCCAGCAGCCAAGAGGGGGCCAGCACAGATACGCAGTATTTT.

The chain employs TRBV28 and TRBJ1-2; unclear D gene. Per germline, CDR1 MDHEN and CDR2 SYDVKM. This CDR3 has 13 amino acids. Trimming cost V 5 bases and J 0 bases, with 7 bases left between them. CDR3 sequence: CASSASTNYGYTF. The CDR3 bases are TGTGCCAGCAGTGCGAGTACTAACTATGGCTACACCTTC.

The chain employs TRBV5-4 and TRBJ2-7, with unresolved D. V was shortened by 4 bases and J by 2 bases, with 13 bases between the two germline ends. Germline CDR1 is SGHNT and CDR2 is YYREEE (reference sequence). This CDR3 contains 14 residues. The CDR3 bases are TGTGCCAGCAGCCCGTCGGCGGCTACCTACGAGCAGTACTTC. It translates to CASSPSAATYEQYF.